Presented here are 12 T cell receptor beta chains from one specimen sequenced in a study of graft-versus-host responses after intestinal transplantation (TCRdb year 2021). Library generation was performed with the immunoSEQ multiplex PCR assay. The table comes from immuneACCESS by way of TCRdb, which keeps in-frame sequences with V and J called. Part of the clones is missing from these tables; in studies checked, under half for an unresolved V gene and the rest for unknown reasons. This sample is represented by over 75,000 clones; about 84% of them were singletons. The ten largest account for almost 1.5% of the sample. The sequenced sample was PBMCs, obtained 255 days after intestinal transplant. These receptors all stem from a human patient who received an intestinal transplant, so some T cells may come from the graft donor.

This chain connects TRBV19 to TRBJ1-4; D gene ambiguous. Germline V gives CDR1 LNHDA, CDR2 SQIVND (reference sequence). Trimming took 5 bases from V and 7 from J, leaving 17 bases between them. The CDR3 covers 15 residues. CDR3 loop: CASSLMPGLGEKLFF. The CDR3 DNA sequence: TGTGCCAGTAGTCTGATGCCAGGATTGGGTGAAAAACTGTTTTTT.

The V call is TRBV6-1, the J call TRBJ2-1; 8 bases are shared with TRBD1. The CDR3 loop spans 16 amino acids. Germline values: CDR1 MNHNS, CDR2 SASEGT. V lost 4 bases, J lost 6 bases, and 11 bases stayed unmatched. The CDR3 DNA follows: TGTGCCAGCAGTGGCGATGTGGACAGGGCGCGCAATGAGCAGTTCTTC. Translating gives CASSGDVDRARNEQFF.

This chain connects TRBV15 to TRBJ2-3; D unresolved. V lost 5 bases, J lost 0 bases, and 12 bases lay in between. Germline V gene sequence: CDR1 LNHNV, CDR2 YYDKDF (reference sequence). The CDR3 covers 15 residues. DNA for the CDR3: TGTGCCACCAGCCCCGGCAGGCCGAGCACAGATACGCAGTATTTT. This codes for CATSPGRPSTDTQYF.

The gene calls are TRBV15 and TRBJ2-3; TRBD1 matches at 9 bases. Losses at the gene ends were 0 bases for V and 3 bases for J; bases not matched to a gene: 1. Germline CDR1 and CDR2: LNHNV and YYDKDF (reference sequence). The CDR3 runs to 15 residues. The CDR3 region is CATSRDGTGTDTQYF. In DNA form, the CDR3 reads TGTGCCACCAGCAGAGATGGGACAGGGACAGATACGCAGTATTTT.

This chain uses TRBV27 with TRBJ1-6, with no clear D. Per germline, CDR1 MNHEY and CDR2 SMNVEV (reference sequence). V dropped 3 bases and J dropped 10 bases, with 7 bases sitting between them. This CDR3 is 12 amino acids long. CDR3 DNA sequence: TGTGCCAGCAGTTTCCTGCACTCACCCCTCCACTTT. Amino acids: CASSFLHSPLHF.

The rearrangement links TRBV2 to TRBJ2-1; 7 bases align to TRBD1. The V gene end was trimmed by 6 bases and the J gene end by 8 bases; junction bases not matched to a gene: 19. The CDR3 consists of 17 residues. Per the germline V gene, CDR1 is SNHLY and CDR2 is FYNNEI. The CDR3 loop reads CASSEPIDRVGSDEQFF. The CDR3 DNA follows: TGTGCCAGCAGCGAACCGATCGACAGGGTGGGGAGCGATGAGCAGTTCTTC. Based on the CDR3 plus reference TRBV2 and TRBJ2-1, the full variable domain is EPEVTQTPSHQVTQMGQEVILRCVPISNHLYFYWYRQILGQKVEFLVSFYNNEISEKSEIFDDQFSVERPDGSNFTLKIRSTKLEDSAMYFCASSEPIDRVGSDEQFFGPGTRLTVL.

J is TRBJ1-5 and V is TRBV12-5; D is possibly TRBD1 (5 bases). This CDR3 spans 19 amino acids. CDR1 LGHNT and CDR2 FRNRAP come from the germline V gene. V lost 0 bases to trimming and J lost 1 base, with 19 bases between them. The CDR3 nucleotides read TGTGCTAGTGGTTTGGTACGTCGGTGGGGGAGGGAAAGCAATCAGCCCCAGCATTTT. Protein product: CASGLVRRWGRESNQPQHF.

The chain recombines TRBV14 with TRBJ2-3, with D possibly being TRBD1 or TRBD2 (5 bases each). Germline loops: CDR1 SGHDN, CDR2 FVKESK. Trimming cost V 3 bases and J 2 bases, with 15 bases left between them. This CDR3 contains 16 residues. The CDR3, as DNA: TGTGCCAGCAGCCATCTTATTCAGGGAGTCACAGATACGCAGTATTTT. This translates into CASSHLIQGVTDTQYF.

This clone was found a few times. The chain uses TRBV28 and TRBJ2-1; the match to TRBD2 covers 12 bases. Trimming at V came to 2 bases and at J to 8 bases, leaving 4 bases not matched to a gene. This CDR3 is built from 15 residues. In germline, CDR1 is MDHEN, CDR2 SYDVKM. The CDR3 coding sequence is TGTGCCAGCAGTTTAAGGGCTAGCGGGAGGGATGAGCAGTTCTTC. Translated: CASSLRASGRDEQFF.

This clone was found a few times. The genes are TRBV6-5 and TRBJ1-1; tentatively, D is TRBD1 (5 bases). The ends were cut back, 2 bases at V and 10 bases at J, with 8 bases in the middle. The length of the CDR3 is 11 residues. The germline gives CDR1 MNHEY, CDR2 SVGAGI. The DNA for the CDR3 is TGTGCCAGCAGTTACGGAGGGGTAGCTTTCTTT. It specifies CASSYGGVAFF.

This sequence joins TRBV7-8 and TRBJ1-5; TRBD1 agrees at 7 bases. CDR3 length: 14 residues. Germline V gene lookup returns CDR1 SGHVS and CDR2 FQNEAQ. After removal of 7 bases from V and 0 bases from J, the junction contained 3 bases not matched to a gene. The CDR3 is CASTRDSSNQPQHF. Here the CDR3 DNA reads TGTGCCAGCACCCGGGACAGTAGCAATCAGCCCCAGCATTTT.

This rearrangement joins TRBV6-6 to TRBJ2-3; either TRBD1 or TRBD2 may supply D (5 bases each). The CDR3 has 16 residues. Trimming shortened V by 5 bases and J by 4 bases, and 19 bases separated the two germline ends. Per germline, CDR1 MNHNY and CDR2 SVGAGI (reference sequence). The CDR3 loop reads CASSKGRGHGSDTQYF. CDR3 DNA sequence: TGTGCCAGCAGTAAGGGACGGGGCCACGGTTCAGATACGCAGTATTTT.